This is a list of T cell receptor beta chains from one sample in a study of blood T cell repertoires in COVID-19. Repertoires were generated with immunoSEQ multiplex PCR, while TCRdb's copy carries only in-frame clones and drops some. Of around 53,000 clones listed, roughly 89% are singletons. The sequencing input was peripheral blood. The receptors were gathered from a man aged 50 or older with acute or convalescent COVID-19. Each CDR3 is given with its conserved first and last residue. The order of the fields is J gene, D gene, V gene, clone size, CDR3 protein. D genes are given only for firm matches. For some rows the clone size is stated as once, few or many, or as a class when expanded; others skip it.

>TRBJ2-2|-|TRBV19|medium-sized
CASSMLASTRELFF
>TRBJ2-7|-|TRBV7-9|-
CASSLAGADEQYF
>TRBJ1-5|-|TRBV6-6|-
CASSYNGLSNQPQHF
>TRBJ2-2|-|TRBV14|-
CASSQVQGGELFF
>TRBJ2-3|TRBD2|TRBV6-5|few
CASSYGTSGRTDTQYF
>TRBJ1-6|TRBD1|TRBV28|-
CASSLGTGGNSPLHF
>TRBJ2-3|TRBD2|TRBV19|-
CASSIRRGGTDTQYF
>TRBJ1-6|TRBD1|TRBV7-9|-
CASRGRQGALYNSPLHF
>TRBJ1-1|TRBD1|TRBV7-6|few
CASSLARSTGVRTEAFF
>TRBJ1-6|TRBD1|TRBV6-1|-
CASSERTGTNNSPLHF
>TRBJ1-1|-|TRBV18|-
CASSSRTLRDTEAFF
>TRBJ2-3|-|TRBV18|-
CASSPRPGYADTQYF
>TRBJ2-7|-|TRBV11-2|-
CASGVERSSYEQYF
>TRBJ2-1|TRBD2|TRBV3-1/TRBV3-2|-
CASSQEGGRSSYNEQFF
>TRBJ1-6|TRBD1|TRBV5-1|-
CASSPDRERSPLHF
>TRBJ2-7|TRBD2|TRBV5-4|-
CASSPLAGSYEQYF
>TRBJ1-4|-|TRBV6-4|-
CASSDSISGKLFF
>TRBJ1-3|TRBD1|TRBV5-4|-
CASSPDRGRSGNTIYF
>TRBJ1-1|TRBD1|TRBV19|-
CASKRWDRENTEAFF
>TRBJ1-5|TRBD1|TRBV30|-
CAWSEGAWGQPQHF
>TRBJ2-1|TRBD2|TRBV7-2|-
CASSLGLAPTYNEQFF
>TRBJ2-7|TRBD1|TRBV2|-
CASTANRDRGHEQYF
>TRBJ2-7|TRBD1|TRBV10-2|few
CASNDRGREQYF
>TRBJ1-1|-|TRBV28|-
CASSLNLEAFF
>TRBJ2-7|TRBD1|TRBV7-3|-
CASSATFTGVDEQYF
>TRBJ2-7|-|TRBV2|-
CASSVTGYEQYF
>TRBJ2-2|-|TRBV7-3|-
CASSLETGELFF
>TRBJ1-6|TRBD1|TRBV6-5|once
CASRQGNSPLHF
>TRBJ2-7|TRBD2|TRBV7-9|-
CASSLGASGAYEQYF
>TRBJ2-2|-|TRBV6-5|-
CASSYSSNSGELFF
>TRBJ2-3|TRBD2|TRBV2|-
CASAGTSGDTQYF
>TRBJ2-1|TRBD2|TRBV11-3|-
CASSLVRESSYNEQFF
>TRBJ2-3|TRBD1|TRBV4-1|-
CASSQEGQGLDTDTQYF
>TRBJ2-3|TRBD1|TRBV7-9|-
CASSLPDRGSTDTQYF
>TRBJ2-5|-|TRBV2|-
CASRLLETQYF
>TRBJ2-7|-|TRBV10-1|-
CASSEAGSYEQYF
>TRBJ2-3|-|TRBV5-4|-
CASSFGGADTQYF